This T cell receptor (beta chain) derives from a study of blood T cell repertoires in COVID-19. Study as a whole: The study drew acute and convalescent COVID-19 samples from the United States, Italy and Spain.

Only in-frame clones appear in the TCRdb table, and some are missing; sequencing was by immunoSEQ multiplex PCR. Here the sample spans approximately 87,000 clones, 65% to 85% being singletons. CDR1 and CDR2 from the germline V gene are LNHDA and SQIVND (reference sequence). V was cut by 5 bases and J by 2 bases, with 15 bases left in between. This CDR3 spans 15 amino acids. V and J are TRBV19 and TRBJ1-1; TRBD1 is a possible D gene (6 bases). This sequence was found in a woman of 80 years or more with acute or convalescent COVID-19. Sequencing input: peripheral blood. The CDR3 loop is CASSVLKQGNTEAFF. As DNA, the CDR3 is TGTGCCAGTAGTGTCCTAAAACAGGGAAACACTGAAGCTTTCTTT.